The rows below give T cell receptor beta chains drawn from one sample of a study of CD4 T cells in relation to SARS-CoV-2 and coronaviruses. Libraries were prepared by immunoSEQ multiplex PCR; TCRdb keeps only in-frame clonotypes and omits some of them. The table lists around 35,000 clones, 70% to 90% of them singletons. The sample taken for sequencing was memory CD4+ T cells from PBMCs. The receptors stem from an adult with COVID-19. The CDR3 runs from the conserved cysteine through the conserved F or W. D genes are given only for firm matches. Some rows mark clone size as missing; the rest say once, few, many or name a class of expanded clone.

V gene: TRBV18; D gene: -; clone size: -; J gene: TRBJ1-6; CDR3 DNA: TGTGCCAGCTCACCATCTGGCGGGGGGAATTCACCCCTCCACTTT; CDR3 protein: CASSPSGGGNSPLHF
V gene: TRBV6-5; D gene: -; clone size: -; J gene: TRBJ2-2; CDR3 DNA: TGTGCCAGCAGCGGCTACACCGGGGAGCTGTTTTTT; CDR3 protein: CASSGYTGELFF
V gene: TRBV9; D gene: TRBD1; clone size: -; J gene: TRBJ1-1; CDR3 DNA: TGTGCCAGCAGCGCAAACAGGGGGGGGATGAACACTGAAGCTTTCTTT; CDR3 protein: CASSANRGGMNTEAFF
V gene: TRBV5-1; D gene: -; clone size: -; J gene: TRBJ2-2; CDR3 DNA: TGCGCCAGCAGCTTGAGCCAGGCGAACACCGGGGAGCTGTTTTTT; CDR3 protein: CASSLSQANTGELFF
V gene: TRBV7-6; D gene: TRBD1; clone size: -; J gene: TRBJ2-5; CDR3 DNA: TGTGCCAGCAGCCCAACGACGGACTGGACAGGGGGAGAGACCCAGTACTTC; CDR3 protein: CASSPTTDWTGGETQYF
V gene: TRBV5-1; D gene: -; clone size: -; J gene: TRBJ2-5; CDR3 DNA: TGCGCCAGCACAAGGGCGATGGGCGCTGAGACCCAGTACTTC; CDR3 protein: CASTRAMGAETQYF
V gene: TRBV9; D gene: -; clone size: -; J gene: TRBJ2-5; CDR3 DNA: TGTGCCAGCAGCGTAGACGGGAGTCAGGAGACCCAGTACTTC; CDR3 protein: CASSVDGSQETQYF
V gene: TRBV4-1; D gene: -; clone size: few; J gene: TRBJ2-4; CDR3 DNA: TGCGCCAGCAGCCAAGTTGCTCGTAAACCTGGGGCCAAAAACATTCAGTACTTC; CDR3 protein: CASSQVARKPGAKNIQYF
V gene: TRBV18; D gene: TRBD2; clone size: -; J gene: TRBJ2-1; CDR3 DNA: TGTGCCAGCTCAGCCAACGCCGTAGCGGGTGAGCAGTTCTTC; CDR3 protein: CASSANAVAGEQFF
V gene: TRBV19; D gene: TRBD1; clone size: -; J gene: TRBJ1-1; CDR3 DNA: TGTGCCAGTGGGGGACAGGGGAGGACTGAAGCTTTCTTT; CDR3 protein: CASGGQGRTEAFF
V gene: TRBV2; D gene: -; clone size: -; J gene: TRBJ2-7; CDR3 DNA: TGTGCCAGCGGGCTAGACCTGTACGAGCAGTACTTC; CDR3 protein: CASGLDLYEQYF
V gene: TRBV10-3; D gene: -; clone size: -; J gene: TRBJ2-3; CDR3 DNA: TGTGCCATCAGTGAGCGGGGAAAAACAGATACGCAGTATTTT; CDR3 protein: CAISERGKTDTQYF
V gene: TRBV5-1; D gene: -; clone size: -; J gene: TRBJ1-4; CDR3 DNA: TGCGCCAGCAGCTTGTCGGCCAGCGCAGCAACTAATGAAAAACTGTTTTTT; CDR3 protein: CASSLSASAATNEKLFF
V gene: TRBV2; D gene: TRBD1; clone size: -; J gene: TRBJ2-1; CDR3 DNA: TGTGCCAGCAGCAATGACAGGGGGCTGTACAATGAGCAGTTCTTC; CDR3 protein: CASSNDRGLYNEQFF
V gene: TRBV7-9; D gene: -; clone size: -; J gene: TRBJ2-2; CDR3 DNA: TGTGCCAGCAGGAAACTAGGGGGTTCCGGGGAGCTGTTTTTT; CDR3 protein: CASRKLGGSGELFF
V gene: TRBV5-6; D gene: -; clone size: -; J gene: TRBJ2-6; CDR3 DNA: TGTGCCAGCAGCTTGGGACGGTACTCTGGGGCCAACGTCCTGACTTTC; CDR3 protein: CASSLGRYSGANVLTF
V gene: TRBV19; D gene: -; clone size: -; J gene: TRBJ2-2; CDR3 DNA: TGTGCCAGTAGTATAGAACAGGGAGTGGCCGGGGAGCTGTTTTTT; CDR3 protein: CASSIEQGVAGELFF
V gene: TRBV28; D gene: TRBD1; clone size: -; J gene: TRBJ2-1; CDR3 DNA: TGTGCCAGCAGTCACCTAGGGGGAGGACAGGGGGCTCTGGGTGAGCAGTTCTTC; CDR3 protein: CASSHLGGGQGALGEQFF
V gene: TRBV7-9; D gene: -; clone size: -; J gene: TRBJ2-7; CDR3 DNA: TGTGCCAGCAGTCGAGGGGGGCTCAACGAGCAGTACTTC; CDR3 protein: CASSRGGLNEQYF
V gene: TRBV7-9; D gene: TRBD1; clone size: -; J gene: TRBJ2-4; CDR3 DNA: TGTGCCAGCAGCTTACATGGGACAGGGGGGGACATTCAGTACTTC; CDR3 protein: CASSLHGTGGDIQYF
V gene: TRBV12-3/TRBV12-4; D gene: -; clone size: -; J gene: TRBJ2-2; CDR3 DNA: TGTGCCAGCAGTTTTGTAGCCCCCGGGGAGCTGTTTTTT; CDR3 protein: CASSFVAPGELFF
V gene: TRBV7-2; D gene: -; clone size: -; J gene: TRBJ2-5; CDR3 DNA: TGTGCCAGCAGCTTACAAGAGACCCAGTACTTC; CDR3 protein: CASSLQETQYF
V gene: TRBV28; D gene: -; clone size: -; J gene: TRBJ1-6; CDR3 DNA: TGTGCCAGCAGTTTATACCCCACAAATTCACCCCTCCACTTT; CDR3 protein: CASSLYPTNSPLHF
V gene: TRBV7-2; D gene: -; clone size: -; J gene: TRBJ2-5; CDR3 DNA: TGTGCCAGCAGCTTGGTCTTCCAAGAGACCCAGTACTTC; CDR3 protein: CASSLVFQETQYF
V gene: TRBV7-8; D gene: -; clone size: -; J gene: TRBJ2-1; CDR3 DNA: TGTGCCAGCAGCTCCGAACATCCGGACAATGAGCAGTTCTTC; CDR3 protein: CASSSEHPDNEQFF
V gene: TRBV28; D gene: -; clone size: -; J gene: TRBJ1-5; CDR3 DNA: TGTGCCAGCATCCAGGGTAGGATGGGGTACAAGGATCAGCCCCAGCATTTT; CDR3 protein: CASIQGRMGYKDQPQHF
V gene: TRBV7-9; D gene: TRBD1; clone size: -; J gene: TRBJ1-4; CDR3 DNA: TGTGCCAGCAGCCCTCTGGACAGGGGGCTTGAAAAACTGTTTTTT; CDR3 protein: CASSPLDRGLEKLFF
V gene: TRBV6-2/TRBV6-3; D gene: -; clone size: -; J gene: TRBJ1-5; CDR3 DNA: TGTGCCAGCAGTCCCGACAGGCTTAGCAATCAGCCCCAGCATTTT; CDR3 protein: CASSPDRLSNQPQHF
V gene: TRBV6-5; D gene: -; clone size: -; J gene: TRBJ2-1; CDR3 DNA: TGTGCCAGCAGTTACACGGACGTCACTCACAATGAGCAGTTCTTC; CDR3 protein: CASSYTDVTHNEQFF
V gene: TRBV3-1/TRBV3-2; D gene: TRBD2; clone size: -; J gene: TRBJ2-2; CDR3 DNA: TGTGCCAGCAGCCAACGGACTAGCGGGAGTGGGACCGGGGAGCTGTTTTTT; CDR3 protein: CASSQRTSGSGTGELFF
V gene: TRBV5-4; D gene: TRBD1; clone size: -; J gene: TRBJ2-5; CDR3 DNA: TGTGCCAGCAGCTTGGCCCGGACAGGGCACGAGACCCAGTACTTC; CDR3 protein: CASSLARTGHETQYF
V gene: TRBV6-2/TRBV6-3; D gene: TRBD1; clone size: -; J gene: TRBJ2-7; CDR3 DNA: TGTGCCAGCAGTTTCCCTTTAAGGGGACAGGGCCTCACAGAGGTCTACGAGCAGTACTTC; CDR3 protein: CASSFPLRGQGLTEVYEQYF
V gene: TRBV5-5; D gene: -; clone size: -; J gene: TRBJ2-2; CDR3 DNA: TGTGCCAGCAGCCTAGGGACGATGGGGGAGCTGTTTTTT; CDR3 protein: CASSLGTMGELFF
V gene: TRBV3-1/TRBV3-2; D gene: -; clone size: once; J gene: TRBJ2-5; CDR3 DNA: TGTGCCAGCAGCCTTCTGGGTGCGGCTAACAAGTACCAAGAGACCCAGTACTTC; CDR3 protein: CASSLLGAANKYQETQYF
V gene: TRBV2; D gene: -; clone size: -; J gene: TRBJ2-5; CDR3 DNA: TGTGCCAGCAGTGGAGAGGGGGAGACCCAGTACTTC; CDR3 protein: CASSGEGETQYF
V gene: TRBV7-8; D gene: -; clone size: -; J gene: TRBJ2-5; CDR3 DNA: TGTGCCAGCAGCTTGAAATTCCAAGAGACCCAGTACTTC; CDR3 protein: CASSLKFQETQYF